Listed below are T cell receptor beta chains from one sample, sequenced in a study of CD4 and CD8 cells across lung adenocarcinoma regions. TCRdb reprocessed the PCR reads via MiXCR and lists one record per CDR3 protein. Altogether fewer than 4,000 distinct CDR3 sequences are present, more than 35% being singletons, with the ten largest covering over 35%. Sequencing was carried out using CD8+ T cells from the center of a lung tumor. The receptor set was obtained from a male donor with lung adenocarcinoma. The CD4 and CD8 labels of this study may be unreliable. CDR3s include the opening cysteine and the closing phenylalanine or tryptophan. The D gene is left open where the match is weak. Size is stated for part of the rows, as once, few or many counts, or as a class when the clone is expanded.

V gene,D gene,clone size,J gene,CDR3 length,CDR3 protein,CDR3 DNA
TRBV27,-,large,TRBJ2-1,14,CASSARSSYNEQFF,TGTGCCAGCAGTGCTAGGAGCTCCTACAATGAGCAGTTCTTC
TRBV6-5,-,medium-sized,TRBJ2-1,13,CASSYSGETEQFF,TGTGCCAGCAGTTACTCGGGGGAGACTGAGCAGTTCTTC
TRBV4-1,TRBD2,few,TRBJ2-1,16,CASSRLGLAVNNEQFF,TGCGCCAGCAGCCGCCTGGGGCTAGCGGTTAACAATGAGCAGTTCTTC
TRBV20-1,TRBD2,-,TRBJ2-5,15,CSASSGGGFYNEQYF,TGCAGTGCTTCGTCGGGCGGGGGATTTTACAATGAGCAGTACTTC
TRBV6-1,TRBD1,few,TRBJ1-1,19,CASSEKGTEWTGGKTEAFF,TGTGCCAGCAGTGAGAAAGGCACCGAATGGACAGGGGGTAAGACTGAAGCTTTCTTT
TRBV10-1,TRBD2,-,TRBJ2-1,17,CASSFPSGNKDYNEQFF,TGCGCCAGCAGTTTCCCTAGCGGGAATAAGGACTACAATGAGCAGTTCTTC
TRBV6-1,-,-,TRBJ2-3,15,CGRGDGGRDQDTQYF,TGTGGCAGGGGGGACGGGGGCCGGGACCAAGATACGCAGTACTTT
TRBV6-1,TRBD1,-,TRBJ1-6,14,CASSDGTDNSPLHF,TGTGCCAGCAGTGATGGGACAGATAATTCACCCCTCCACTTT
TRBV11-1,-,medium-sized,TRBJ2-6,15,CASRRSASGANVLTF,TGTGCCAGCAGGAGATCGGCTTCTGGGGCCAACGTCCTGACTTTC
TRBV6-2/TRBV6-3,-,-,TRBJ2-3,14,CASKDPGSTDTQYF,TGTGCCAGCAAAGACCCCGGGAGCACAGATACGCAGTATTTT
TRBV6-1,TRBD2,few,TRBJ2-1,17,CASSERDLSTSRNEQFF,TGTGCCAGCAGTGAAAGGGACCTCTCGACTAGCAGGAATGAGCAGTTCTTC
TRBV27,-,medium-sized,TRBJ2-1,15,CASSLAGLNYNEQFF,TGTGCCAGCAGTTTAGCGGGATTAAACTACAATGAGCAGTTCTTC
TRBV11-2,-,few,TRBJ1-1,12,CASSFRGVEAFF,TGTGCCAGCAGCTTCAGGGGCGTGGAAGCTTTCTTT
TRBV6-1,-,-,TRBJ2-5,13,CASSDRGQGTQYF,TGTGCCAGCAGTGACAGGGGTCAGGGGACCCAGTACTTC
TRBV6-1,TRBD1,-,TRBJ1-4,14,CASSRRTGNEKLFF,TGTGCCAGCAGTAGGCGGACAGGGAATGAAAAACTGTTTTTT
TRBV7-2,-,-,TRBJ2-3,13,CASGGLDKDTQYF,TGTGCCAGCGGGGGCCTGGACAAAGATACGCAGTACTTT
TRBV10-2,-,-,TRBJ2-3,14,CASSDGRDRDTQYF,TGCGCCAGCAGTGACGGCCGTGACCGAGATACGCAGTATTTC
TRBV6-1,-,-,TRBJ2-1,11,CASSVKAGEFF,TGTGCCAGCAGTGTCAAAGCAGGGGAGTTTTTT
TRBV6-1,-,-,TRBJ2-6,17,CASTGIGAGPWSNDQTF,TGTGCCAGCACCGGGATAGGGGCTGGTCCTTGGTCCAACGACCAGACTTTC
TRBV7-9,TRBD2,-,TRBJ2-5,15,CASSFPSSGQETQYF,TGTGCCAGCAGCTTTCCATCTAGCGGCCAAGAGACCCAGTACTTC
TRBV15,TRBD1,few,TRBJ1-2,16,CATSTTGTGLNYGYTF,TGTGCCACCAGCACCACCGGGACAGGGCTTAACTATGGCTACACCTTC
TRBV10-3,TRBD2,-,TRBJ2-1,15,CAMGGGTRRTDAQFF,TGTGCCATGGGTGGAGGGACTAGGAGGACGGATGCGCAGTTCTTT
TRBV10-2,-,-,TRBJ1-2,16,CASSESHGGEDYGYTF,TGCGCCAGCAGTGAGTCTCACGGGGGTGAGGACTATGGCTACACCTTC
TRBV4-2,TRBD2,-,TRBJ2-3,15,CASNQIAGSTDTQYF,TGTGCCAGCAACCAAATAGCGGGAAGCACAGATACGCAGTATTTT
TRBV4-1,TRBD2,-,TRBJ2-1,17,CASSLKPGLAGRNEQFF,TGCGCCAGCAGCCTGAAGCCGGGACTAGCGGGAAGAAATGAGCAGTTCTTC
TRBV6-1,TRBD2,-,TRBJ2-3,14,CASSSGRGTDTQYF,TGTGCCAGCAGTAGCGGGAGGGGGACAGATACGCAGTATTTT
TRBV6-1,TRBD1,few,TRBJ2-7,14,CASSEGTGVGEQYF,TGTGCCAGCAGTGAGGGGACAGGGGTAGGCGAGCAGTACTTC
TRBV20-1,-,-,TRBJ2-1,14,CSARVTGVGGEQFF,TGCAGTGCTAGAGTAACAGGTGTGGGGGGAGAGCAGTTCTTC
TRBV27,TRBD2,-,TRBJ2-7,17,CASRLRAGGTDPETQYF,TGTGCCAGCAGATTGAGGGCCGGGGGGACTGACCCAGAGACGCAGTACTTC
TRBV7-2,-,-,TRBJ1-2,14,CASSLGSRGYGYTF,TGTGCCAGCAGCTTAGGCAGCAGAGGATATGGCTACACCTTC
TRBV10-2,-,-,TRBJ2-3,14,CAGSGGGEGETQYF,TGCGCGGGCAGTGGCGGGGGTGAGGGGGAGACGCAGTATTTT
TRBV27,TRBD1,medium-sized,TRBJ1-1,13,CASRGTANTEAFF,TGTGCCAGCAGGGGGACAGCGAACACTGAAGCTTTCTTT
TRBV7-7,TRBD2,once,TRBJ2-1,16,CASSPGAGEGYNEQFF,TGTGCTAGCAGCCCCGGGGCGGGAGAGGGGTACAATGAGCAGTTCTTC
TRBV7-2,-,-,TRBJ1-1,13,CASSSQGNTEAFF,TGTGCCAGCAGCTCCCAGGGAAACACTGAAGCTTTCTTT
TRBV6-2/TRBV6-3,-,medium-sized,TRBJ2-5,15,CASSYSPFEQETQYF,TGTGCCAGCAGTTACTCCCCCTTCGAGCAAGAGACCCAGTACTTC
TRBV6-1,-,-,TRBJ2-2,13,CASSELGTGELFF,TGTGCCAGCAGTGAGCTTGGGACCGGGGAGCTGTTTTTT
TRBV11-3,TRBD2,-,TRBJ2-7,17,CASSPGTSGRAVYEQYF,TGTGCCAGCAGCCCAGGGACTAGCGGGAGGGCCGTTTACGAGCAGTACTTC
TRBV7-2,-,medium-sized,TRBJ1-2,14,CASSLSIGGYGYTF,TGTGCCAGCAGCTTAAGTATCGGGGGCTATGGCTACACCTTC
TRBV6-2/TRBV6-3,TRBD2,few,TRBJ2-3,18,CASSYPRLAGANADTQYF,TGTGCCAGCAGTTACCCCAGACTAGCGGGAGCGAACGCAGATACGCAGTATTTT
TRBV6-1,TRBD1,-,TRBJ2-2,16,CASRIKGAGGTGELFF,TGTGCCAGCAGGATTAAGGGGGCAGGCGGAACCGGGGAGCTGTTTTTT
TRBV6-1,TRBD2,-,TRBJ2-1,16,CASSDFRLAEGNEQFF,TGTGCCAGCAGTGACTTCCGACTAGCGGAGGGGAATGAGCAGTTCTTC
TRBV10-2,-,-,TRBJ2-7,11,CASSVPSEQYF,TGCGCCAGCAGTGTTCCCTCTGAGCAGTACTTC
TRBV6-5,-,-,TRBJ2-1,15,CASSYAGTGSLEQFF,TGTGCCAGCAGTTACGCCGGGACCGGTAGCCTTGAGCAGTTCTTC
TRBV5-1,-,few,TRBJ1-1,15,CASSPGASQNTEAFF,TGCGCCAGCAGCCCCGGAGCGAGTCAGAACACTGAAGCTTTCTTT
TRBV6-1,-,large,TRBJ2-1,15,CASSEDSQSYNEQFF,TGTGCCAGCAGTGAAGACAGCCAATCCTACAATGAGCAGTTCTTC
TRBV11-2,TRBD1,few,TRBJ2-1,19,CASSLARRPGQGDYNEQFF,TGTGCCAGCAGCTTAGCGCGTCGGCCGGGACAGGGAGACTACAATGAGCAGTTCTTC
TRBV6-2/TRBV6-3,-,few,TRBJ2-5,11,CASSYGETQYF,TGTGCCAGCAGTTACGGTGAGACCCAGTACTTC
TRBV6-1,TRBD2,medium-sized,TRBJ2-1,15,CASSELAGGYNEQFF,TGTGCCAGCAGTGAATTGGCGGGGGGCTACAATGAGCAGTTCTTC
TRBV27,-,-,TRBJ2-3,14,CASSLGGVTDTQYF,TGTGCCAGCTCCCTCGGCGGGGTCACAGATACGCAGTATTTT
TRBV6-1,TRBD2,-,TRBJ2-3,15,CARGKVGLAGDTQYF,TGTGCCAGGGGGAAGGTTGGACTAGCGGGAGATACGCAGTATTTC
TRBV12-5,-,medium-sized,TRBJ2-1,14,CASAAGSSYNEQFF,TGTGCTAGTGCCGCGGGCAGCTCCTACAATGAGCAGTTCTTC
TRBV6-1,TRBD2,-,TRBJ2-7,15,CASSEAASGSYEQYF,TGTGCCAGCAGTGAAGCGGCTAGCGGGAGTTACGAGCAGTACTTC
TRBV27,-,-,TRBJ2-7,14,CVSTWTAHSYEQYF,TGTGTCAGCACTTGGACGGCCCACTCCTACGAGCAGTACTTC
TRBV7-3,-,once,TRBJ2-5,15,CASSLLGPSNNEQYF,TGTGCCAGCAGCTTACTTGGACCCTCGAACAATGAGCAGTACTTC
TRBV6-1,-,-,TRBJ2-5,16,CASSEAPAYNQETQYF,TGTGCCAGCAGTGAAGCCCCCGCATACAACCAAGAGACCCAGTACTTC